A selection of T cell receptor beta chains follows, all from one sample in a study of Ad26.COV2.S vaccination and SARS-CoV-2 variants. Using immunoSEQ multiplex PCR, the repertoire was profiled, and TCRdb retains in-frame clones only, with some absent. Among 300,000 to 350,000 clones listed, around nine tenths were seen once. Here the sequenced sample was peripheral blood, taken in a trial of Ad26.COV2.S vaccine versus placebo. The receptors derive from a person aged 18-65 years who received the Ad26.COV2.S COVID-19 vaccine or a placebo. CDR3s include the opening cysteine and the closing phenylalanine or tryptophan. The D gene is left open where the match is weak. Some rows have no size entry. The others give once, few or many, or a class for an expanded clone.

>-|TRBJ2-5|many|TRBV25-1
CASSEGRGETQYF
TGTGCCAGCAGTGAGGGGCGGGGAGAGACCCAGTACTTC
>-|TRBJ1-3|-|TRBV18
CASSPRGTGNTIYF
TGTGCCAGCTCACCACGAGGGACTGGAAACACCATATATTTT
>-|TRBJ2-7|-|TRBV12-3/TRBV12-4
CASSSGAHYEQYF
TGTGCCAGCAGTTCAGGGGCACACTACGAGCAGTACTTC
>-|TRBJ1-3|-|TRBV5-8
CASSLVPGASGNTIYF
TGTGCCAGCAGCTTGGTGCCCGGAGCCTCTGGAAACACCATATATTTT
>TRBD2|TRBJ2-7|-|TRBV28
CASSLLLAGTYEQYF
TGTGCCAGCAGTTTATTACTAGCGGGGACCTACGAGCAGTACTTC
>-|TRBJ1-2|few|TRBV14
CASSQTNSYGYTF
TGTGCCAGCAGCCAGACGAATTCCTATGGCTACACCTTC
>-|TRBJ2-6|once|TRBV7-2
CASSPQGSSSGANVLTF
TGTGCCAGCAGCCCGCAGGGGTCCAGTTCTGGGGCCAACGTCCTGACTTTC
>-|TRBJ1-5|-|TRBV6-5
CASTIRDYSNQPQHF
TGTGCCAGCACCATCAGAGATTATAGCAATCAGCCCCAGCATTTT
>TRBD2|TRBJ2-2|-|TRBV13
CASSLGAGGTGELFF
TGTGCCAGCAGCTTGGGAGCGGGAGGTACCGGGGAGCTGTTTTTT
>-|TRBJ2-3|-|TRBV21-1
CASSASGTGDGDTQYF
TGTGCCAGCAGCGCGTCCGGGACAGGGGACGGAGATACGCAGTATTTT
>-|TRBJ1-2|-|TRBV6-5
CASSYTSGAGGYTF
TGTGCCAGCAGTTACACTTCGGGGGCGGGTGGCTACACCTTC
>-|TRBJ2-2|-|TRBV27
CASKGPTGELFF
TGTGCCAGCAAAGGGCCCACCGGGGAGCTGTTTTTT
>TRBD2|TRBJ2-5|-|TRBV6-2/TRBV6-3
CASSDGGFEETQYF
TGTGCCAGCAGCGACGGGGGGTTTGAAGAGACCCAGTACTTC
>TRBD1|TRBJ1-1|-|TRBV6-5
CASNPGQGSTEAFF
TGTGCCAGCAACCCGGGACAGGGGTCGACTGAAGCTTTCTTT
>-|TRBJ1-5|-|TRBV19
CATSDSASLSNQPQHF
TGTGCCACTTCAGATTCGGCATCCCTTAGCAATCAGCCCCAGCATTTT
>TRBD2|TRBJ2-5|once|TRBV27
CASKGIAGRVETQYF
TGTGCCAGCAAGGGAATAGCGGGAAGAGTCGAGACCCAGTACTTC
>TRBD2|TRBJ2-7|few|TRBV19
CASSTPGLEDEQYF
TGTGCCAGTAGCACTCCGGGACTAGAAGACGAGCAGTACTTC
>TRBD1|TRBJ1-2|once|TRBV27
CASSARQGYGYTF
TGTGCCAGCAGTGCCCGACAGGGGTATGGCTACACCTTC
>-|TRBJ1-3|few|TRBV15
CATSHPEGNTIYF
TGTGCCACCAGCCATCCGGAGGGAAACACCATATATTTT
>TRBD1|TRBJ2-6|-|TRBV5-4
CASSLAEERDRGPGANVLTF
TGTGCCAGCAGCTTGGCCGAAGAGAGGGACAGGGGCCCTGGGGCCAACGTCCTGACTTTC
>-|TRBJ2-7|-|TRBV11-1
CASSPGVLRSEQYF
TGTGCCAGCAGCCCAGGAGTCCTCCGCTCCGAGCAGTACTTC
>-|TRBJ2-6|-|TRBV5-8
CASSRGGANVLTF
TGTGCCAGCAGCCGCGGTGGGGCCAACGTCCTGACTTTC
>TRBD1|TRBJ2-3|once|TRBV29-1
CSVGRAGGAKSTDTQYF
TGCAGCGTTGGTCGGGCAGGGGGCGCGAAAAGCACAGATACGCAGTATTTT
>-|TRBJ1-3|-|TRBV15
CATSPSSLISGNTIYF
TGTGCCACCAGCCCTTCCAGCCTCATCTCTGGAAACACCATATATTTT
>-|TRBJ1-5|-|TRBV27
CASSRPEGPQHF
TGTGCCAGCAGTCGCCCAGAGGGGCCCCAGCATTTT
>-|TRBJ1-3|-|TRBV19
CASRDRYSGNTIYF
TGTGCCAGTAGGGACAGATACTCTGGAAACACCATATATTTT
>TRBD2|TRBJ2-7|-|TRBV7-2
CASSLGGGGGYEQYF
TGTGCCAGCAGCTTAGGAGGTGGCGGGGGATACGAGCAGTACTTC
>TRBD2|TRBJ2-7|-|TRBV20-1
CSASTWGGPSYEQYF
TGCAGTGCTAGTACTTGGGGGGGACCATCCTACGAGCAGTACTTC
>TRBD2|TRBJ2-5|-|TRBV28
CASSRRGGGQETQYF
TGTGCCAGCAGTAGGAGGGGCGGGGGTCAAGAGACCCAGTACTTC
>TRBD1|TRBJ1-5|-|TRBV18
CASSPAGTGGNQPQHF
TGTGCCAGCTCACCAGCCGGGACAGGGGGCAATCAGCCCCAGCATTTT
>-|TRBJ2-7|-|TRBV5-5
CASSFQDYEQYF
TGTGCCAGCAGCTTTCAGGACTACGAGCAGTACTTC
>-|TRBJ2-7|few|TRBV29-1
CSVRDATYEQYF
TGCAGCGTTCGAGACGCAACCTACGAGCAGTACTTC
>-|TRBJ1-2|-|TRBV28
CASSLGANYGYTF
TGTGCCAGCAGTCTCGGGGCGAACTATGGCTACACCTTC
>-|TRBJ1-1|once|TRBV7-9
CASSLAGRDTEAFF
TGTGCCAGCAGCTTAGCGGGACGGGACACTGAAGCTTTCTTT
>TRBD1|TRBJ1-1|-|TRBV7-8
CASSLEWDRTGRAFF
TGTGCCAGCAGCTTAGAATGGGACAGGACCGGGAGAGCTTTCTTT
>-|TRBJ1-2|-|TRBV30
CAWSVPPGFGYTF
TGTGCCTGGAGCGTACCCCCGGGGTTTGGCTACACCTTC
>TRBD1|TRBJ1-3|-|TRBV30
CAWRDRGSGNTIYF
TGTGCCTGGAGGGACAGGGGAAGTGGAAACACCATATATTTT
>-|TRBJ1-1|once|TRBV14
CASSQVGVLNTEAFF
TGTGCCAGCAGCCAAGTGGGGGTTTTGAACACTGAAGCTTTCTTT
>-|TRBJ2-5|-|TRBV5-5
CASSLGAGQETQYF
TGTGCCAGCAGCTTGGGGGCGGGACAGGAGACCCAGTACTTC
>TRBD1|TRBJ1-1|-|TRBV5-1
CASSWGWTGDVVEAFF
TGCGCCAGCAGCTGGGGGTGGACAGGTGATGTTGTTGAAGCTTTCTTT
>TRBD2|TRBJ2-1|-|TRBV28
CASSSWTSGNNEQFF
TGTGCCAGCAGTTCTTGGACTAGCGGGAACAATGAGCAGTTCTTC
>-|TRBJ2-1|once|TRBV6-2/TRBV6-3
CASSYSMRLDGSSYNEQFF
TGTGCCAGCAGTTACTCGATGCGGTTGGACGGGAGCTCCTACAATGAGCAGTTCTTC
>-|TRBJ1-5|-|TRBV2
CASARGSRGGNQPQHF
TGTGCCAGCGCTCGAGGCTCCAGGGGAGGCAATCAGCCCCAGCATTTT
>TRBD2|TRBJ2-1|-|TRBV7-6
CASSSQGLAGGSEQFF
TGTGCCAGCAGCTCACAAGGACTAGCGGGAGGGTCTGAGCAGTTCTTC
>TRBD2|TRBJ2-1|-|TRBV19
CASNQRETNEQFF
TGTGCCAGTAACCAGCGGGAGACGAATGAGCAGTTCTTC
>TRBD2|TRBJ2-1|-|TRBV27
CASRLAGGQNNEQFF
TGTGCCAGTCGACTAGCGGGAGGGCAGAACAATGAGCAGTTCTTC
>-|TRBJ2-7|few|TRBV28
CASSPGLQAPQYF
TGTGCCAGCAGCCCGGGACTCCAGGCCCCGCAGTACTTC
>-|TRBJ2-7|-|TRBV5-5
CASSLVHPVGVRAYEQYF
TGTGCCAGCAGCTTGGTGCATCCGGTCGGCGTCAGGGCCTACGAGCAGTACTTC
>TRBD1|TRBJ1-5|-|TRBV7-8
CASSSARTGGNQPQHF
TGTGCCAGCAGCTCCGCTCGGACAGGTGGCAATCAGCCCCAGCATTTT
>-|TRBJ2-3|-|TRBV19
CASTGFSTDTQYF
TGTGCCAGTACCGGGTTTTCCACAGATACGCAGTATTTT
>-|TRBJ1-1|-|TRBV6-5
CASQGMNTEAFF
TGTGCCAGCCAGGGCATGAACACTGAAGCTTTCTTT
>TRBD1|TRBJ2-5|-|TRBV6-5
CASSYSNRGETQYF
TGTGCCAGCAGTTACTCTAACAGGGGAGAGACCCAGTACTTC
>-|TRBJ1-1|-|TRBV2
CASSPGAEAFF
TGTGCCAGCAGCCCCGGGGCTGAAGCTTTCTTT
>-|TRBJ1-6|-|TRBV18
CASSSAGDTNNSPLHF
TGTGCCAGCTCTTCCGCAGGAGACACCAATAATTCACCCCTCCACTTT